This TCR beta chain emerged from a study of ipilimumab plus nivolumab after autologous stem cell transplantation (dated by TCRdb to the early 2020s). With respect to the entire study: The median number of doses received by trial patients was 4 to 6 for ipilimumab and roughly eight for nivolumab. The intent-to-treat population of the trial was made up of 35 to 45 patients. Primary refractory and relapsed disease were included in the DLBCL cohort, with 18-month progression-free survival of roughly 89% and 26%, respectively. The trial enrolled patients with high-risk diffuse large B cell lymphoma, mature T cell lymphoma, or multiple myeloma undergoing autologous transplant. The full study reports these points: According to the authors, a biologic rationale for studying the approach further came from T cell receptor repertoire, regulatory T cell phenotype and gut microbiota profiles. Combined checkpoint inhibition appeared tolerable as post-transplant consolidation, according to the authors' conclusion.

As encoded in the germline V gene, CDR1 is KGHSH while CDR2 is LQKENI. The junction shows trimming of 2 bases on V and 7 bases on J, and the gene matches do not reach 6 bases of it. Spanning cysteine to phenylalanine, the CDR3 consists of 15 amino acids. The only DNA kept is the CDR3, 45 bases in frame from the first base. Receptor amplification or capture employed the immunoSEQ multiplex PCR assay. The table was pulled from immuneACCESS by TCRdb, which kept in-frame rearrangements only. Such tables lose some clones; where checked, under half of the loss comes from unresolved V genes, and the rest has no known cause. This sample has roughly 15,000 clones in its table, and almost 80% of those were observed once. The biggest ten clones account for 10% to 13% of the sample. As for this clone: Its antigen is not yet known. No base qualities exist here, and no much larger clone lies one base off it.

Ipilimumab was given at 1 mg/kg intravenously on day 1 of selected weeks, and checkpoint therapy started 14 to 28 days after autologous transplant. Nivolumab was given at 3 mg/kg intravenously on day 1 of weeks 1, 4, 7, 10, and every two weeks through week 26. Combined checkpoint inhibition with ipilimumab and nivolumab as consolidation after autologous stem cell transplantation was tested in a Phase Ib clinical trial. This receptor was identified in a male donor with diffuse large B-cell lymphoma. The V and J genes are TRBV18 and TRBJ2-1; 9 bases in the middle match TRBD2. The material was PBMCs, obtained in a trial of ipilimumab plus nivolumab as post-transplant consolidation. The DNA is TGTGCCAGCTCACCATTCCCTAGCGGGGAGAATGAGCAGTTCTTC. Its translation reads: CASSPFPSGENEQFF.